Listed here are 22 T cell receptor beta chains from one sample, sequenced in a study of graft-versus-host responses after intestinal transplantation. These receptors' targets are unknown. The table came from immunoSEQ multiplex PCR; TCRdb's copy has only in-frame clones and leaves some out. Found here are under 150,000 clones, approximately 95% of them singletons; the top ten hold more than 0.1%. The specimen was unstimulated CD4+ T cells sorted from spleen or lymph node cells, collected before intestinal transplant. Source of these receptors: a human donor who received an intestinal transplant.

The chain links TRBV21-1 to TRBJ1-1; TRBD1, the table's D call, was not compared with the DNA. TRBV21-1 is flagged as a pseudogene. The CDR3 contains 14 residues. Written as DNA, the CDR3 is TGTGCCAGCAGCATAGGACAGGGGGCGACTGAAGCTTTCTTT. Protein product: CASSIGQGATEAFF.

The V call is TRBV18, the J call TRBJ2-1; D call uncertain. V was clipped by 6 bases and J by 8 bases, with 14 bases between them. Germline loops: CDR1 KGHSH, CDR2 LQKENI. The CDR3 runs 13 residues. In nucleotides, the CDR3 is TGTGCCAGCTCCTCGCATGATGGGGATGAGCAGTTCTTC. Translating it yields CASSSHDGDEQFF.

The chain couples TRBV30 to TRBJ2-1; the match to TRBD2 covers 9 bases. This CDR3 is 13 amino acids long. Germline CDR1 and CDR2: GTSNPN and SVGIG (reference sequence). Unmatched junction bases numbered 6, after V lost 6 bases and J lost 6 bases. The CDR3 is CACQREVSNEQFF. As DNA, the CDR3 is TGTGCCTGCCAGCGGGAGGTCTCCAATGAGCAGTTCTTC.

This rearrangement joins TRBV5-1 to TRBJ2-7, with no clear D. The germline V and J ends were trimmed by 1 base and 1 base, with 15 bases remaining between them. The germline CDR1 and CDR2 sequences are SGHRS and YFSETQ. CDR3 length: 16 residues. CDR3 region: CASSLHLASASYEQYF. The DNA for the CDR3 is TGCGCCAGCAGCTTGCATCTTGCGTCTGCATCCTACGAGCAGTACTTC. The variable domain in full, with the rest retrieved from reference TRBV5-1 and TRBJ2-7, is KAGVTQTPRYLIKTRGQQVTLSCSPISGHRSVSWYQQTPGQGLQFLFEYFSETQRNKGNFPGRFSGRQFSNSRSEMNVSTLELGDSALYLCASSLHLASASYEQYFGPGTRLTVT.

The rearrangement uses TRBV29-1 and TRBJ2-1; a possible D gene is TRBD1 (6 bases). Trimming removed 5 bases from V and 9 bases from J, with 17 bases in between. There are 13 residues in the CDR3. Germline CDR1 and CDR2: SQVTM and ANQGSEA. CDR3 sequence: CSVRAGVRGEQFF. The DNA of the CDR3 is TGCAGCGTTAGGGCAGGGGTTCGGGGTGAGCAGTTCTTC.

This rearrangement joins TRBV29-1 to TRBJ1-1; no firm D call. Germline V lookup: CDR1 SQVTM, CDR2 ANQGSEA. V lost 5 bases to trimming and J lost 5 bases, with 15 bases between them. The CDR3 runs 13 residues. This chain's CDR3 is CSVSRSVRTEAFF. In nucleotides, the CDR3 is TGCAGCGTTTCTAGATCAGTTCGAACTGAAGCTTTCTTT.

The chain is built from TRBV15 and TRBJ2-3, with D uncertain. The CDR3 is made up of 12 amino acids. Germline V lookup: CDR1 LNHNV, CDR2 YYDKDF (reference sequence). Deletions cut 0 bases from V and 6 bases from J, with 4 bases between. The CDR3 DNA reads TGTGCCACCAGCAGAGATCTGGATACGCAGTATTTT. It translates to CATSRDLDTQYF.

V usage is TRBV18 and J usage is TRBJ2-3, with D unresolved. Germline V lookup: CDR1 KGHSH, CDR2 LQKENI. The CDR3 consists of 15 residues. The V end lost 3 bases, the J end lost 3 bases, and 13 bases lay between the germline ends. CDR3 sequence reads: CASSPLSRPTDTQYF. In DNA, the CDR3 is TGTGCCAGCTCACCCCTGAGTCGGCCAACAGATACGCAGTATTTT.

The J gene is TRBJ1-1, the V gene TRBV14, with D uncertain. V was shortened by 2 bases and J by 0 bases, with 7 bases between the two germline ends. The CDR3 runs 14 residues. Germline values: CDR1 SGHDN, CDR2 FVKESK. The CDR3 DNA sequence: TGTGCCAGCAGCCAAATAGGGATGAACACTGAAGCTTTCTTT. This sequence encodes CASSQIGMNTEAFF.

The chain is built from TRBV2 and TRBJ1-1; D not resolved. The V end lost 6 bases, the J end lost 0 bases, and 8 bases lay between the germline ends. Germline CDR1 is SNHLY and CDR2 is FYNNEI. This CDR3 has 13 residues. CDR3 nucleotide sequence: TGTGCCAGCAGACTTGGGATGAACACTGAAGCTTTCTTT. Translated: CASRLGMNTEAFF.

The genes are TRBV28 and TRBJ2-7, with 11 bases aligning to TRBD1. J was trimmed by 4 bases and V by 6 bases; bases with no gene match: 2. CDR1 is MDHEN, CDR2 SYDVKM, per germline. CDR3 length: 13 amino acids. Here the CDR3 reads CASRGTGGYEQYF. The CDR3 DNA sequence: TGTGCCAGCAGAGGGACAGGGGGTTACGAGCAGTACTTC.

The chain has TRBV6-5 and TRBJ2-7; 7 bases align to TRBD1. The CDR3 sequence is 13 residues long. V lost 2 bases, J lost 4 bases, and 2 bases stayed unmatched. Germline assignment: CDR1 MNHEY and CDR2 SVGAGI. The DNA of the CDR3 is TGTGCCAGCAGTTACGGCAGGGGGTACGAGCAGTACTTC. Translation gives CASSYGRGYEQYF.

The chain is built from TRBV5-1 and TRBJ2-7; 7 bases are shared with TRBD2. Germline V gives CDR1 SGHRS, CDR2 YFSETQ. With 4 bases clipped from V and 6 bases from J, the junction kept 4 bases outside the gene matches. This CDR3 is 12 amino acids long. CDR3 residues: CASSQPGGEQYF. The DNA for the CDR3 is TGCGCCAGCAGCCAGCCGGGGGGCGAGCAGTACTTC.

The J gene is TRBJ2-7, the V gene TRBV15; D is undetermined. The CDR3 is 12 residues long. Germline CDR1 reads LNHNV; CDR2 reads YYDKDF (reference sequence). Trimming pared 0 bases from V and 3 bases from J, leaving 3 bases between. CDR3 nucleotide sequence: TGTGCCACCAGCAGAGATCTCTACGAGCAGTACTTC. Amino acids: CATSRDLYEQYF.

The V and J genes are TRBV10-3 and TRBJ1-5; maybe TRBD1 (5 bases). There are 13 residues in the CDR3. The ends were cut back, 2 bases at V and 3 bases at J, with 5 bases in the middle. Germline V lookup: CDR1 ENHRY, CDR2 SYGVKD. CDR3 DNA sequence: TGTGCCATCAGTGAGGGGGCCAATCAGCCCCAGCATTTT. Its translation: CAISEGANQPQHF.

The V gene is TRBV5-1, the J gene TRBJ2-5; D ambiguous. CDR1 SGHRS and CDR2 YFSETQ come from the germline V gene. V shed 3 bases and J shed 1 base, with 10 bases lying between them. CDR3 size: 14 residues. In nucleotides, the CDR3 is TGCGCCAGCAGCTCCGGTAGGGTCCAAGAGACCCAGTACTTC. Its translation is CASSSGRVQETQYF. Supplemented by reference TRBV5-1 and TRBJ2-5, the full variable domain reads KAGVTQTPRYLIKTRGQQVTLSCSPISGHRSVSWYQQTPGQGLQFLFEYFSETQRNKGNFPGRFSGRQFSNSRSEMNVSTLELGDSALYLCASSSGRVQETQYFGPGTRLLVL.

The chain recombines TRBV29-1 with TRBJ1-1; no clear D. With 7 bases removed from V and 1 base from J, the gap between germline ends came to 10 bases. The CDR3 is made up of 12 amino acids. Germline CDR1 SQVTM, CDR2 ANQGSEA. CDR3 sequence reads: CSGNQQNTEAFF. The CDR3 DNA reads as TGCAGCGGAAATCAGCAGAACACTGAAGCTTTCTTT.

The J gene is TRBJ2-1, the V gene TRBV4-1; 9 nucleotides agree with TRBD2. Germline CDR1 MGHRA, CDR2 YSYEKL. CDR3 length equals 17 residues. The ends lost 0 bases at V and 4 bases at J; junction bases unmatched: 7. The chain's CDR3 is CASSQDKSREGYNEQFF. CDR3 nucleotide sequence: TGCGCCAGCAGCCAAGATAAGTCGCGGGAGGGTTACAATGAGCAGTTCTTC.

V is TRBV11-3 and J is TRBJ1-2, with 7 bases matching TRBD1. The ends lost 1 base at V and 1 base at J; junction bases unmatched: 12. Per the germline V gene, CDR1 is SGHNT and CDR2 is YENEEA. This CDR3 spans 18 amino acids. The CDR3 DNA is TGTGCCAGCAGCTTAGTCTGGGGGGGACAGCCTTATAACTATGGCTACACCTTC. Its protein is CASSLVWGGQPYNYGYTF.

The chain uses TRBV11-2 and TRBJ2-3; D is unclear. The V gene lost 0 bases and the J gene lost 7 bases, with 5 bases spanning the gap. There are 12 residues in the CDR3. Germline values: CDR1 SGHAT, CDR2 FQNNGV. The CDR3: CASSLDHNTQYF. Written as DNA, the CDR3 is TGTGCCAGCAGCTTAGATCACAATACGCAGTATTTT.

The chain carries TRBV30 and TRBJ1-5; tentative D call: TRBD1 (5 bases). Per germline, CDR1 GTSNPN and CDR2 SVGIG (reference sequence). The ends were cut back, 0 bases at V and 6 bases at J, with 6 bases in the middle. The CDR3 totals 12 residues. This CDR3 reads CAWSVRGQPQHF. The CDR3 region has the DNA TGTGCCTGGAGTGTAAGGGGTCAGCCCCAGCATTTT.

The V and J genes are TRBV6-5 and TRBJ1-5; D is perhaps TRBD1 (5 bases). Germline V lookup: CDR1 MNHEY, CDR2 SVGAGI. V was clipped by 6 bases and J by 9 bases, with 21 bases between them. The CDR3 covers 15 residues. The CDR3 DNA sequence: TGTGCCAGCAGCCCCCCCAGGGCGGCTTCGTGGCCCCAGCATTTT. It is translated as CASSPPRAASWPQHF.